Listed below are T cell receptor beta chains from one sample, sequenced in a study of vaccination effects on CD4 cells after COVID-19. Antigen specificity for these receptors is unknown. Clones were sequenced by immunoSEQ multiplex PCR, and TCRdb holds only the in-frame ones, with some missing. The profile shows 35,000 to 55,000 clones, roughly 79% of them singletons. The material was CD4+ T cells from PBMCs cultured with SARS-CoV-2 spike peptides, obtained before COVID-19 vaccination. Every receptor here comes from a human donor who received a COVID-19 vaccine. CDR3s include the opening cysteine and the closing phenylalanine or tryptophan. Fields, in order: D gene, V gene, clone size, J gene, CDR3 DNA, CDR3 protein. D genes are given only for firm matches. Where a row states a size, it is once, few, many or the class of an expanded clone; other rows omit it.

>TRBD1|TRBV24-1|.|TRBJ1-1
TGTGCCACCAGTGACCCTGGGACAGGGAGTCAAGCTTTCTTT
CATSDPGTGSQAFF
>TRBD2|TRBV11-2|.|TRBJ2-1
TGTGCCAGCAGCTCCCGGGTTAGCGGGCGAACGGATGAGCAGTTCTTC
CASSSRVSGRTDEQFF
>.|TRBV7-2|.|TRBJ2-1
TGTGCCAGTAAGGGGGGGTGGTACAATGAGCAGTTCTTC
CASKGGWYNEQFF
>.|TRBV13|.|TRBJ1-1
TGTGCCAGCAGCCTGGACCTGAACACTGAAGCTTTCTTT
CASSLDLNTEAFF
>.|TRBV20-1|.|TRBJ1-2
TGCAGTGACTATGGCTACACCTTC
CSDYGYTF
>.|TRBV6-5|.|TRBJ2-3
TGTGCCAGCAGTTACCGGGGGATCACAGATACGCAGTATTTT
CASSYRGITDTQYF
>.|TRBV15|once|TRBJ1-4
TGTGCCACCAGCAGAGACAGGAATTTAGAAAAACTGTTTTTT
CATSRDRNLEKLFF
>.|TRBV18|.|TRBJ1-1
TGTGCCAGCTCACCAGGTGTCGCAAACACTGAAGCTTTCTTT
CASSPGVANTEAFF
>.|TRBV3-1/TRBV3-2|.|TRBJ2-3
TGTGCCAGCAGCCAAGCTAGCGTTAGCACAGATACGCAGTATTTT
CASSQASVSTDTQYF
>.|TRBV29-1|.|TRBJ1-3
TGCAGCCTAAGTACTGGAAACACCATATATTTT
CSLSTGNTIYF
>TRBD1|TRBV9|.|TRBJ1-6
TGTGCCAGCAGCGTTGAGGACAGGGGCTTTGGAACGTCACCCCTCCACTTT
CASSVEDRGFGTSPLHF
>TRBD1|TRBV4-1|.|TRBJ2-3
TGCGCCAGCAGCCAAGGTCGGGACAGGGTTTTCCCAGGTACGCAGTATTTT
CASSQGRDRVFPGTQYF
>.|TRBV5-1|.|TRBJ2-2
TGCGCCAGCAGCTCCGGGACCCTGGACACCGGGGAGCTGTTTTTT
CASSSGTLDTGELFF
>TRBD1|TRBV19|.|TRBJ1-4
TGTGCCAGTAGAAAACAAGGGACAGGGAATGAAAAACTGTTTTTT
CASRKQGTGNEKLFF
>TRBD1|TRBV2|few|TRBJ2-3
TGTGCCAGCAGTGTAGTGCCCCCGACCGGGACAGGCAGCACAGATACGCAGTATTTT
CASSVVPPTGTGSTDTQYF
>.|TRBV21-1|few|TRBJ1-5
TGTGCCAGCAGCAATTTGGGAGGAGGAAGGCAGCCCCAGCATTTT
CASSNLGGGRQPQHF
>.|TRBV30|.|TRBJ1-2
TGTGCCTGGAGTGTATCTAACTATGGCTACACCTTC
CAWSVSNYGYTF
>.|TRBV5-4|few|TRBJ1-2
TGTGCCAGCAGCTTACGGACACCCAACTATGGCTACACCTTC
CASSLRTPNYGYTF
>TRBD2|TRBV7-8|once|TRBJ2-3
TGTGCCAGCAGCTTAGTTTCATCGGGGAGGGATGCAGATACGCAGTATTTT
CASSLVSSGRDADTQYF
>TRBD1|TRBV7-2|.|TRBJ1-2
TGTGCCAGCAGCTGGGGGACAGGGACGGGGTATGGCTACACCTTC
CASSWGTGTGYGYTF
>.|TRBV10-2|.|TRBJ1-3
TGCGCCACCAAGGAGGGGCTTTCCGGAAACACCATATATTTT
CATKEGLSGNTIYF
>TRBD1|TRBV2|.|TRBJ1-1
TGTGCCAGCAGCAGGACAGGAGGAGCTTTCTTT
CASSRTGGAFF
>.|TRBV9|.|TRBJ2-6
TGTGCCAGCAGCACCCGGGGTCCTGGGGCCAACGTCCTGACTTTC
CASSTRGPGANVLTF
>.|TRBV7-2|.|TRBJ2-1
TGTGCCAGCAGCTTAGCAGGGTTCGGGTACAATGAGCAGTTCTTC
CASSLAGFGYNEQFF
>.|TRBV4-1|once|TRBJ1-3
TGCGCCAGCAGCCAACGGACAGACGGAAACACCATATATTTT
CASSQRTDGNTIYF
>.|TRBV7-3|.|TRBJ2-1
TGTGCCAGCAGCTTATACCCAGGGGACTCCTACAATGAGCAGTTCTTC
CASSLYPGDSYNEQFF
>.|TRBV19|once|TRBJ1-5
TGTGCCAGTAGTGGATCCATTCAGCCCCAGCATTTT
CASSGSIQPQHF
>TRBD1|TRBV6-6|.|TRBJ2-2
TGTGCCAGCACCACGACAGGGGTGAACACCGGGGAGCTGTTTTTT
CASTTTGVNTGELFF
>TRBD1|TRBV6-2/TRBV6-3|.|TRBJ1-6
TGTGCCAGCAGTTCGGGACAGGGGGCGAATTCACCCCTCCACTTT
CASSSGQGANSPLHF
>.|TRBV19|.|TRBJ1-1
TGTGCCAGTAGTATACCAGGGGCCGCTGGGAACACTGAAGCTTTCTTT
CASSIPGAAGNTEAFF
>TRBD2|TRBV27|.|TRBJ2-3
TGTGCCAGCAGGGAAAGCGGGGCCCCCACAGATACGCAGTATTTT
CASRESGAPTDTQYF
>.|TRBV5-1|.|TRBJ1-6
TGCGCCAGCAGCCCTATTCAGGGTGCTTCACCCCTCCACTTT
CASSPIQGASPLHF
>.|TRBV5-1|.|TRBJ2-5
TGCGCCAGCAGCTTGGGGGGTAGCGACGAGACCCAGTACTTC
CASSLGGSDETQYF
>.|TRBV6-5|.|TRBJ2-1
TGTGCCAGCAGGCGGACAGCCTACAATGAGCAGTTCTTC
CASRRTAYNEQFF
>.|TRBV6-1|.|TRBJ1-6
TGTGCCAGCAGTGAAGGGACAGCTGGGCCACCCCTCCACTTT
CASSEGTAGPPLHF
>.|TRBV9|.|TRBJ2-1
TGTGCCAGCAGCGCCCGGGTGGCAGTGCCTGAGCAGTTCTTC
CASSARVAVPEQFF
>.|TRBV9|.|TRBJ2-2
TGTGCCAGCAAGAAGGGGGCGAACACCGGGGAGCTGTTTTTT
CASKKGANTGELFF